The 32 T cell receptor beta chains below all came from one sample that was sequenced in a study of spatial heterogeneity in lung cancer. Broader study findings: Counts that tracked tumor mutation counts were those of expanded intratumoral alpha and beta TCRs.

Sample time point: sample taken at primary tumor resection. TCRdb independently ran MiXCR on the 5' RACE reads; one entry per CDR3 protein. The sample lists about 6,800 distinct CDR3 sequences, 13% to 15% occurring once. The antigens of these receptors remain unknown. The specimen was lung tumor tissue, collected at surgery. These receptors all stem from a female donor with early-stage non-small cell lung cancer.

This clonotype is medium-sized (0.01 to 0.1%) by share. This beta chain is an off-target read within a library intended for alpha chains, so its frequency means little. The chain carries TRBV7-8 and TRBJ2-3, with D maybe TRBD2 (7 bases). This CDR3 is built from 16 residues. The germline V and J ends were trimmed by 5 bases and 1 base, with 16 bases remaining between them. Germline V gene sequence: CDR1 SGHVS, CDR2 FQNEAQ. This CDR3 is CASSGGAGARTDTQYF. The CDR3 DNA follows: TGTGCCAGCAGCGGGGGGGCGGGCGCACGCACAGATACGCAGTATTTT.

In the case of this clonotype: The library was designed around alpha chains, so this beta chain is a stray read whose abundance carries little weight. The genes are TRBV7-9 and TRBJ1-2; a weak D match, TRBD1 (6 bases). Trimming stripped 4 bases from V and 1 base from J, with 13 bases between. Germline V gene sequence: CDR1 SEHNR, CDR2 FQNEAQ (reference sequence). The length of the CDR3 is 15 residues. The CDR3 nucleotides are TGTGCCAGCAGCTCGACCCGACAGGATAACTATGGCTACACCTTC. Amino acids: CASSSTRQDNYGYTF.

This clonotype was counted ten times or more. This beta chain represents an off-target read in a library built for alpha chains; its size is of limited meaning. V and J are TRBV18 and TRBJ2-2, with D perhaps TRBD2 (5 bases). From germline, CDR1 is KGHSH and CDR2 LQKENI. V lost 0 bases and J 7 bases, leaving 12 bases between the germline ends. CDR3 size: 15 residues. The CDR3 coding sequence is TGTGCCAGCTCACCACCGAGGGCGAATAACGGGGAGCTGTTTTTT. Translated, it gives CASSPPRANNGELFF.

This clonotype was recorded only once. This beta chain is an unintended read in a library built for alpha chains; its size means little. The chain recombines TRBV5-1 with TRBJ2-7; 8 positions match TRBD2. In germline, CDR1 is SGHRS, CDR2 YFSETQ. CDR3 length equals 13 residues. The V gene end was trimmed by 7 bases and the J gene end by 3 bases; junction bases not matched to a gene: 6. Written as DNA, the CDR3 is TGCGCCAGCTCGCGGGGGGCCGACTACGAGCAGTACTTC. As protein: CASSRGADYEQYF.

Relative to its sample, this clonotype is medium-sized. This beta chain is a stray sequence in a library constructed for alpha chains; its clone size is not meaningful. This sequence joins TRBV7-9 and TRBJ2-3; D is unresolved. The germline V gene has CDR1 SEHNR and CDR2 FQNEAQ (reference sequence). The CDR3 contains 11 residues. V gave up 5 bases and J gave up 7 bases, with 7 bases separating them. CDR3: CASSPGHTQYF. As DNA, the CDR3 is TGTGCCAGCAGCCCCGGTCATACGCAGTATTTT.

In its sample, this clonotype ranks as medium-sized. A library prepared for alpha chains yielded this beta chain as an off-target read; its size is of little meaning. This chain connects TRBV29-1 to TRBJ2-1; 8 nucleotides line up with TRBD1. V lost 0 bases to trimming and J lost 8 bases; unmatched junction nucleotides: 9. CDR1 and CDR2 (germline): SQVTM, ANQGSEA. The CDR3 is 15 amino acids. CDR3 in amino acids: CSVEEGRGRVDEQFF. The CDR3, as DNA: TGCAGCGTTGAAGAGGGCAGGGGGCGCGTAGATGAGCAGTTCTTC.

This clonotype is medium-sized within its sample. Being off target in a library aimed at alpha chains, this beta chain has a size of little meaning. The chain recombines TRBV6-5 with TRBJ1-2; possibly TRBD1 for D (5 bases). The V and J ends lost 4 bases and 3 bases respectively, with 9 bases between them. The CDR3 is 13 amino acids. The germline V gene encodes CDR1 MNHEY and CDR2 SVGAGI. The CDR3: CASSSGGYYGYTF. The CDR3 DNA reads TGTGCCAGCAGTTCCGGGGGTTACTATGGCTACACCTTC.

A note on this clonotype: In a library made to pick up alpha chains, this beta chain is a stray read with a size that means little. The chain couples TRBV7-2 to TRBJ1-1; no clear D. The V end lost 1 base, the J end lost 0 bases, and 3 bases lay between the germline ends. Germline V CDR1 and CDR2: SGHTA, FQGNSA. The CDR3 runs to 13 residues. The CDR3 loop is CASSLGMNTEAFF. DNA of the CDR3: TGTGCCAGCAGCTTAGGGATGAACACTGAAGCTTTCTTT.

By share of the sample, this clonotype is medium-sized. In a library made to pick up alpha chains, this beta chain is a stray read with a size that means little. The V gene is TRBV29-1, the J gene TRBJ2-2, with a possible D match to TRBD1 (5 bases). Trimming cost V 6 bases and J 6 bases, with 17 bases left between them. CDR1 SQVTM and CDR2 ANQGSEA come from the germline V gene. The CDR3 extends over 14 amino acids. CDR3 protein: CSVPSTVRAGELFF. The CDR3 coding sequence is TGCAGCGTACCCTCGACAGTAAGGGCCGGGGAGCTGTTTTTT.

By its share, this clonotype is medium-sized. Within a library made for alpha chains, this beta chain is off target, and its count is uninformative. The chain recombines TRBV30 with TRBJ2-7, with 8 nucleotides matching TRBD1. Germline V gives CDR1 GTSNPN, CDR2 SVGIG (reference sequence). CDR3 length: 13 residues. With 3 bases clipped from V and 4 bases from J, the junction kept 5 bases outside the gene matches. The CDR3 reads CAWSPDRAYEQYF. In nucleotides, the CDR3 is TGTGCCTGGAGCCCGGACAGGGCTTACGAGCAGTACTTC.

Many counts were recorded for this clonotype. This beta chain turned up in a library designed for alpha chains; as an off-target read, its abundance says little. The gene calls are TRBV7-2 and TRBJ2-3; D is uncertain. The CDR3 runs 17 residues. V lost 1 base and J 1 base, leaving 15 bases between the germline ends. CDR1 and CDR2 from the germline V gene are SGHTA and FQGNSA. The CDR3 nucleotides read TGTGCCAGCAGCTTAGGTTTAGGGAATGGTCGCACAGATACGCAGTATTTT. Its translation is CASSLGLGNGRTDTQYF.

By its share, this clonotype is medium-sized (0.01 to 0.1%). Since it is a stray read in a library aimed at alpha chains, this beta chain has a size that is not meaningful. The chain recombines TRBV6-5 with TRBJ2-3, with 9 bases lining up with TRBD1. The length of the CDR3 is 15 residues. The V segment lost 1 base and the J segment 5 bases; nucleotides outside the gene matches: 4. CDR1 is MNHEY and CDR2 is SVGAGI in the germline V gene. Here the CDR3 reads CASSYLGQGQDTQYF. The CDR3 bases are TGTGCCAGCAGTTACTTGGGACAGGGCCAAGATACGCAGTATTTT.

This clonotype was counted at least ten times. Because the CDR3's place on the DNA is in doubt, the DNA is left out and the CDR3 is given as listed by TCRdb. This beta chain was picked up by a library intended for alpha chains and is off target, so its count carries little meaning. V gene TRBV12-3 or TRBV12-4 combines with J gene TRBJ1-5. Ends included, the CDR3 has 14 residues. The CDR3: CASSTSWANQPQHF.

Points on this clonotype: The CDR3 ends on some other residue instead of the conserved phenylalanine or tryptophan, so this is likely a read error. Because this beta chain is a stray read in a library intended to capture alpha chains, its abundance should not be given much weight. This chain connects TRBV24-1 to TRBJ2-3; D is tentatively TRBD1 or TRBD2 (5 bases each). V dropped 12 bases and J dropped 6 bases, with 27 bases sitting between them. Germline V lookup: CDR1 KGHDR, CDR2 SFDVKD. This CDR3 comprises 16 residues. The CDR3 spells CAPRGDHPARSDTQYL. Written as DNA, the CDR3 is TGTGCCCCGCGAGGGGATCATCCGGCAAGATCCGATACGCAGTATTTG.

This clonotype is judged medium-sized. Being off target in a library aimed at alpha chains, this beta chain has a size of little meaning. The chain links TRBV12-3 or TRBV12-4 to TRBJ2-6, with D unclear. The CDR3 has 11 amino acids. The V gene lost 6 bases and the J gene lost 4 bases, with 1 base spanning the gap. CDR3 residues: CASRGANVLTF. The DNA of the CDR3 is TGTGCCAGCAGGGGGGCCAACGTCCTGACTTTC.

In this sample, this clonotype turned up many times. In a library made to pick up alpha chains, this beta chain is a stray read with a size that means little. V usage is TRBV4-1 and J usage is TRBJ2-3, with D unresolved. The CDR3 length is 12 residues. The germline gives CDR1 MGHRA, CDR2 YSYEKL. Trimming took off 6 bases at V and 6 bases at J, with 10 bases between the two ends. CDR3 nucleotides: TGCGCCAGCAGAGGACCCGTGGATACGCAGTATTTT. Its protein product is CASRGPVDTQYF.

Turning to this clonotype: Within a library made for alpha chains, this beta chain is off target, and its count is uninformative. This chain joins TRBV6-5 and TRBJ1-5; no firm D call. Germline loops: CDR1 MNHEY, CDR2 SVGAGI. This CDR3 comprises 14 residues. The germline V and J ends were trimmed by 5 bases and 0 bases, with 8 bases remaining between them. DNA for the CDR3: TGTGCCAGCAGTGCTCGGGCTAGCAATCAGCCCCAGCATTTT. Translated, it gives CASSARASNQPQHF.

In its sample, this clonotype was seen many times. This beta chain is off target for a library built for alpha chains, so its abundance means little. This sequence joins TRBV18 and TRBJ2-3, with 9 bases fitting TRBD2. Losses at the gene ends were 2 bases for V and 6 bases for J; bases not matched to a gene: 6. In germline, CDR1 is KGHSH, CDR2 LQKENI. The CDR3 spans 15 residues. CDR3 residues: CASSPAGGPADTQYF. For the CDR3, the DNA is TGTGCCAGCTCACCAGCGGGGGGGCCCGCGGATACGCAGTATTTT.

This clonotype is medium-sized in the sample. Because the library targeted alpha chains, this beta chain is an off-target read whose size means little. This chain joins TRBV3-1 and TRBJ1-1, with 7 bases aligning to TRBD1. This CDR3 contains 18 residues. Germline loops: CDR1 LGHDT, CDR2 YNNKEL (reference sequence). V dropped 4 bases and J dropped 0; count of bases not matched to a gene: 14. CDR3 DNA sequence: TGTGCCAGCAGCCCCAACCCTCGCGGGACAGCCTTGAACACTGAAGCTTTCTTT. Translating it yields CASSPNPRGTALNTEAFF.

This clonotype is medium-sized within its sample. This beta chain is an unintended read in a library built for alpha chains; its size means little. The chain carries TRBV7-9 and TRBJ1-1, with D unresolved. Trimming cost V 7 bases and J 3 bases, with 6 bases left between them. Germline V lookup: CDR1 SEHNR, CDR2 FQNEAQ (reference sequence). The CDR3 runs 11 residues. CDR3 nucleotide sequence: TGTGCCAGCACCCTAGACACTGAAGCTTTCTTT. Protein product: CASTLDTEAFF.

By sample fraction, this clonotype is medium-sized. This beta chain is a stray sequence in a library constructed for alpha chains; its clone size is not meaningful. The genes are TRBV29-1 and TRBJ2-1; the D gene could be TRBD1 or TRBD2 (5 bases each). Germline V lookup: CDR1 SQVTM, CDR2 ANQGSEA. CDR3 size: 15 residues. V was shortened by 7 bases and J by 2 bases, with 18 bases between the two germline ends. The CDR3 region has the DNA TGCAGCGGTTGGGGGACCATCCGAACCTACAATGAGCAGTTCTTC. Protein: CSGWGTIRTYNEQFF.

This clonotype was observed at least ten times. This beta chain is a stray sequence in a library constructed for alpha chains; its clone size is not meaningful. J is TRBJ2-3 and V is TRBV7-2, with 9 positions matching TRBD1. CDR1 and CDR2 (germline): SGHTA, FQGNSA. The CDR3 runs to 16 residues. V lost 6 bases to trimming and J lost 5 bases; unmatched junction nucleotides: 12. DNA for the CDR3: TGTGCCAGCAGAATACAGGGGGCACTGATTCGAGATACGCAGTATTTT. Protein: CASRIQGALIRDTQYF.

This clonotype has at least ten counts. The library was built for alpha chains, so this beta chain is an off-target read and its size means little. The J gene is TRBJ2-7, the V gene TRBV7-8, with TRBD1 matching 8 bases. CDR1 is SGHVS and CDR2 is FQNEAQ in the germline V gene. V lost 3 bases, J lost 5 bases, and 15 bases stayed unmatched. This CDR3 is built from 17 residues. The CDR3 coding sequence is TGTGCCAGCAGCTTGGTCCAGGGGGCAACAGGTCGTAACGAGCAGTACTTC. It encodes CASSLVQGATGRNEQYF.

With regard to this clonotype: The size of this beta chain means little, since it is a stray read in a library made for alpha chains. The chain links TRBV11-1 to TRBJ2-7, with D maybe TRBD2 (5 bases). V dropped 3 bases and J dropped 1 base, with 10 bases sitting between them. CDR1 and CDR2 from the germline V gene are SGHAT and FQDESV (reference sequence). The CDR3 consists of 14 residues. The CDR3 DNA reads TGTGCCAGCAGCTTGATCGCGGGTTCCTACGAGCAGTACTTC. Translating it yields CASSLIAGSYEQYF.

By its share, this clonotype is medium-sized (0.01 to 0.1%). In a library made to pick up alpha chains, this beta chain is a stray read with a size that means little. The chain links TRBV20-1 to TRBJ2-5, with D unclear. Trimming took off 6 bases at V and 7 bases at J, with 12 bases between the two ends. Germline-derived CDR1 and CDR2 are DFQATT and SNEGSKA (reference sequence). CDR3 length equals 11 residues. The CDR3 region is CSAGTRWTQYF. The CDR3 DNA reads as TGCAGTGCGGGTACCCGGTGGACCCAGTACTTC.

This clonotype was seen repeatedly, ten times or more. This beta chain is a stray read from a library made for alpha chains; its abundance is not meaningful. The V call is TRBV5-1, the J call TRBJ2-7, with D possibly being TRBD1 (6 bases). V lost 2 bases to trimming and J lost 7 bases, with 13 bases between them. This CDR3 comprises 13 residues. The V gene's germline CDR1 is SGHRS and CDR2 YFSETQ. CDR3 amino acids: CASSFGQLREQYF. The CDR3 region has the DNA TGCGCCAGCAGCTTTGGACAGCTTCGAGAGCAGTACTTC. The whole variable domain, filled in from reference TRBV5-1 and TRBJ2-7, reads KAGVTQTPRYLIKTRGQQVTLSCSPISGHRSVSWYQQTPGQGLQFLFEYFSETQRNKGNFPGRFSGRQFSNSRSEMNVSTLELGDSALYLCASSFGQLREQYFGPGTRLTVT.

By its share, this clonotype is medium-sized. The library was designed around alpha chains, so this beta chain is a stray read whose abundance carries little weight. In DNA form, the CDR3 reads TGCAGTGCTAACCCGGACCACTCCTACGAGCAGTACTTC. Amino acids: CSANPDHSYEQYF. The chain combines TRBV20-1 with TRBJ2-7, with D hard to call. Germline loops: CDR1 DFQATT, CDR2 SNEGSKA (reference sequence). V lost 4 bases and J lost 0, with 10 bases in between. CDR3 length: 13 amino acids.

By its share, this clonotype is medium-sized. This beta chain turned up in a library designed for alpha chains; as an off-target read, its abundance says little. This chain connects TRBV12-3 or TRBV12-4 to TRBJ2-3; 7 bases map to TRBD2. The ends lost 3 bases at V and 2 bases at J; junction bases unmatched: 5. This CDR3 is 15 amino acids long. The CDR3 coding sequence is TGTGCCAGCAGTTTGGGAGCGGGGACCACAGATACGCAGTATTTT. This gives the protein CASSLGAGTTDTQYF.

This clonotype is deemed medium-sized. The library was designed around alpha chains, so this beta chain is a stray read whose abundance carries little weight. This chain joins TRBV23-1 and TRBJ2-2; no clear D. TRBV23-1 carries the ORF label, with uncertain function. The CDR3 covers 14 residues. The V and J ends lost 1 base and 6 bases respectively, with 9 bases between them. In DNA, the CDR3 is TGCGCCAGCAGTCAATACTGGGCCCCCGGGGAGCTGTTTTTT. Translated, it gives CASSQYWAPGELFF.

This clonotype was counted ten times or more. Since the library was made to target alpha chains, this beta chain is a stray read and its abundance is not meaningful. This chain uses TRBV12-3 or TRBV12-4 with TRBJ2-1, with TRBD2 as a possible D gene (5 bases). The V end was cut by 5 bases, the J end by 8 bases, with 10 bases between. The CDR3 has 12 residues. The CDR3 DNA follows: TGTGCCAGCAGTCGCCGGGGTTATGAGCAGTTCTTC. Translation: CASSRRGYEQFF.

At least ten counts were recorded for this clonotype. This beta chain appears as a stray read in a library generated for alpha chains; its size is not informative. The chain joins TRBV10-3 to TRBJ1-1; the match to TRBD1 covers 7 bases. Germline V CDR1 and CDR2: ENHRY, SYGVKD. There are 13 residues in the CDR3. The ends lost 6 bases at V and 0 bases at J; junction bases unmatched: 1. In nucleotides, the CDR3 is TGTGCCATCAGGGGACAGTTGAACACTGAAGCTTTCTTT. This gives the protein CAIRGQLNTEAFF.

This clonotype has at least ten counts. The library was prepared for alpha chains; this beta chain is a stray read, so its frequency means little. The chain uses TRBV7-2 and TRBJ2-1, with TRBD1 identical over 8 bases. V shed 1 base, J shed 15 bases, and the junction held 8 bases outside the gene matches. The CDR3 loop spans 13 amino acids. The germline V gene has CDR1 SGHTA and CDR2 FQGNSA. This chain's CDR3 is CASSLDPGTGGFF. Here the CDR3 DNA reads TGTGCCAGCAGCTTAGACCCCGGGACAGGCGGGTTCTTC.